This T cell receptor beta chain was profiled in a study of post-analysis software for immune sequencing data. Sequencing libraries made from TCR beta cDNA carried unique molecular identifiers. TCRdb reanalysed the PCR reads using MiXCR and keeps one entry per CDR3 protein. Of roughly 800,000 distinct CDR3 sequences in the sample, around 45% are singletons; the top ten hold around 4.7%. Material: blood. The TCR originated in a girl aged 10-17 years with multiple sclerosis.

The CDR3, as DNA: TGCAGTGCTCATTCCCTCGGCAGGCCCTACGAGCAGTACTTC. Amino acid sequence: CSAHSLGRPYEQYF. V usage is TRBV20-1 and J usage is TRBJ2-7, with D uncertain. V was shortened by 5 bases and J by 2 bases, with 16 bases between the two germline ends. Germline V gene data show CDR1 as DFQATT and CDR2 as SNEGSKA (reference sequence). The CDR3 spans 14 residues.